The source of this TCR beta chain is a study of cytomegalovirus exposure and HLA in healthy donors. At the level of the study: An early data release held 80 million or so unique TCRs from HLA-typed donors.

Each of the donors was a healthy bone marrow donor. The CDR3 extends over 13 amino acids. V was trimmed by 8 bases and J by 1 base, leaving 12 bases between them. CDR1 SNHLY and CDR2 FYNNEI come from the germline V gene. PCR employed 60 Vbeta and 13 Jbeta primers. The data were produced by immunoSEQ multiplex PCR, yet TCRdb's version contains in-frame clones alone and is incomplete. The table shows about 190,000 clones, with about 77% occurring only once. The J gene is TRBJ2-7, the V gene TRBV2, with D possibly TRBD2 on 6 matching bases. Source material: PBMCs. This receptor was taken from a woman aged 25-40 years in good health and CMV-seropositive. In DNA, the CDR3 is TGTGCCAGCGCCGGGACTGCTTCCTACGAGCAGTACTTC. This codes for CASAGTASYEQYF.